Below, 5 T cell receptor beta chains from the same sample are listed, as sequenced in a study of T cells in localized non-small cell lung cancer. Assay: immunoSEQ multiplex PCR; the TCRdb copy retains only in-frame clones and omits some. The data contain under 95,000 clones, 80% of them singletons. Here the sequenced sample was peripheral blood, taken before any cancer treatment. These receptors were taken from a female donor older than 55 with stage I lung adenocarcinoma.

The CDR3 sequence is CASSVAEGYGYTF. The CDR3 DNA reads as TGTGCCAGCAGCGTAGCTGAAGGCTATGGCTACACCTTC. The chain recombines TRBV9 with TRBJ1-2; unclear D gene. Germline CDR1 is SGDLS and CDR2 is YYNGEE. Trimming removed 0 bases at V and 4 bases at J, with 7 bases between. CDR3 length equals 13 residues.

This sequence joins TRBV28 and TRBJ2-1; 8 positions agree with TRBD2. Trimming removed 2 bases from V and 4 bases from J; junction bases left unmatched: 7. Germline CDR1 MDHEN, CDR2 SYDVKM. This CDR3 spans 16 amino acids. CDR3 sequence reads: CASSLRAGALYNEQFF. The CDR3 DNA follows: TGTGCCAGCAGTTTACGAGCGGGGGCCCTATACAATGAGCAGTTCTTC.

This chain's CDR3 is CASSFQGGSNSPLHF. DNA for the CDR3: TGTGCCAGCAGCTTTCAAGGGGGATCAAATTCACCCCTCCACTTT. V gene TRBV5-4 combines with J gene TRBJ1-6; perhaps TRBD1 as D (6 bases). Germline V gene lookup returns CDR1 SGHNT and CDR2 YYREEE (reference sequence). Trimming stripped 2 bases from V and 7 bases from J, with 13 bases between. This CDR3 contains 15 residues.

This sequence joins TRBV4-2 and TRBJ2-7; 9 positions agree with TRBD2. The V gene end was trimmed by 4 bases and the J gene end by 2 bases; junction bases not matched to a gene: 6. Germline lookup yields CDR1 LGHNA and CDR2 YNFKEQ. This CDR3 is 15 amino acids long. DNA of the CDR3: TGTGCCAGCAGCCGAGGGGCTAGCGGGACCTACGAGCAGTACTTC. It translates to CASSRGASGTYEQYF.

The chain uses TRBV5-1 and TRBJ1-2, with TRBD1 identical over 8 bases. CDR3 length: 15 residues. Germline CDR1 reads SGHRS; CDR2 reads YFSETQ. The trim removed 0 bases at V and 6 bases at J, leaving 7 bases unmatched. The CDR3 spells CASSLGGQGLDGYTF. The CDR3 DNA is TGCGCCAGCAGCTTGGGAGGACAGGGATTGGATGGCTACACCTTC.